These T cell receptor beta chains were read from a single sample in a study of T cells in Graves' hyperthyroidism and ophthalmopathy. TCRdb itself ran the multiplex PCR reads through MiXCR, one entry per CDR3 protein. The sample holds 500,000 to 600,000 distinct CDR3 sequences, approximately 15% seen once. The specimen was blood. Source of these receptors: a woman younger than 30 with Graves' hyperthyroidism. Both conserved end residues are part of each CDR3. The order of the fields is V gene, J gene, clone size, D gene, CDR3 protein, CDR3 DNA. D genes are given only for firm matches. Clone size, where shown, is once, few, many, or a class for clones that have expanded.

TRBV6-5,TRBJ2-5,.,.,CASSYSPRPQETQYF,TGTGCCAGCAGTTACTCGCCCAGGCCCCAAGAGACCCAGTACTTC
TRBV6-1,TRBJ2-1,many,TRBD2,CASTSAGGPTSYNEQFF,TGTGCCAGCACCTCAGCGGGGGGTCCCACCTCCTACAATGAGCAGTTCTTC
TRBV5-1,TRBJ2-7,many,TRBD1,CASSSKRDRGSYEQYF,TGCGCCAGCAGCTCAAAACGGGACAGGGGGTCCTACGAGCAGTACTTC
TRBV12-3/TRBV12-4,TRBJ2-3,.,.,CASSFRGPDTQYF,TGTGCCAGCAGTTTTAGGGGACCAGATACGCAGTATTTT
TRBV7-9,TRBJ2-3,few,TRBD1,CASSLPSGTGGITDTQYF,TGTGCCAGCAGCTTGCCCTCCGGGACAGGGGGTATCACAGATACGCAGTATTTT
TRBV9,TRBJ2-3,.,TRBD2,CASSVAAAGGQDTQYF,TGTGCCAGCAGCGTAGCAGCAGCGGGGGGGCAAGATACGCAGTATTTT
TRBV20-1,TRBJ2-3,.,.,CSAHSTAHIDKTGRADTQYF,TGCAGTGCTCACTCAACCGCCCACATAGACAAGACAGGGAGGGCAGATACGCAGTATTTT
TRBV5-1,TRBJ1-2,many,.,CASSLEWAGVSYTF,TGCGCCAGCAGCTTGGAATGGGCAGGGGTGAGCTACACCTTC
TRBV20-1,TRBJ1-5,many,.,CSAREGLGPQPQHF,TGCAGTGCTAGAGAGGGATTGGGTCCTCAGCCCCAGCATTTT
TRBV7-2,TRBJ2-3,few,TRBD1,CASSLQGDSTDTQYF,TGTGCCAGCAGCTTGCAGGGGGATAGCACAGATACGCAGTATTTT
TRBV3-1,TRBJ1-4,many,.,CASSPEDATNEKLFF,TGTGCCAGCAGCCCAGAAGATGCAACTAATGAAAAACTGTTTTTT
TRBV6-5,TRBJ2-1,few,.,CASSFRGPGDEQFF,TGTGCCAGCAGTTTCAGGGGCCCCGGGGATGAGCAGTTCTTC
TRBV7-2,TRBJ1-3,.,.,CASSIARGAGNTIYF,TGTGCCAGCAGCATCGCCCGGGGAGCTGGAAACACCATATATTTT
TRBV24-1,TRBJ2-3,.,.,CATSDTSSECTDTQYF,TGTGCCACCAGTGACACCTCCAGCGAATGCACAGATACGCAGTATTTT
TRBV6-1,TRBJ2-3,.,TRBD2,CASSGGGGADTQYF,TGTGCCAGCAGTGGAGGCGGGGGGGCAGATACGCAGTATTTT
TRBV7-9,TRBJ1-5,.,TRBD1,CASSLVGQGGNQPQHF,TGTGCCAGCAGCTTAGTGGGACAGGGGGGCAATCAGCCCCAGCATTTT
TRBV5-5,TRBJ1-1,few,TRBD1,CASSRGTGDGTEAFF,TGTGCCAGCAGCCGGGGGACAGGGGACGGCACTGAAGCTTTCTTT
TRBV19,TRBJ2-7,.,TRBD1,CASSEIRTGSYEQYF,TGTGCCAGTAGCGAAATCAGGACAGGCTCCTACGAGCAGTACTTC
TRBV15,TRBJ2-1,.,.,CATSRGGGTILEQFF,TGTGCCACCAGCAGAGGGGGCGGGACCATCCTTGAGCAGTTCTTC
TRBV20-1,TRBJ2-7,many,.,CSARDLEGSYEQYF,TGCAGTGCTAGAGATCTCGAAGGGTCCTACGAGCAGTACTTC
TRBV6-1,TRBJ2-6,.,.,CASSTFQGSGANVLTF,TGTGCCAGCAGTACTTTTCAGGGTTCCGGGGCCAACGTCCTGACTTTC
TRBV5-1,TRBJ2-7,many,.,CASSYDPAGYEQYF,TGCGCCAGCAGCTATGACCCCGCCGGCTACGAGCAGTACTTC
TRBV12-3/TRBV12-4,TRBJ2-7,.,.,CASMGDPGWEQYF,TGTGCCAGCATGGGGGACCCCGGGTGGGAGCAGTACTTC